Below are 31 T cell receptor beta chains sequenced from a single sample in a study of radiation and T cells in renal cell carcinoma. Noted time point: blood 4 weeks post-SBRT, at nephrectomy. Indicated treatment: 15 Gy SBRT to primary tumor, nephrectomy 4 weeks later. The protocol was immunoSEQ multiplex PCR, while the TCRdb copy is restricted to in-frame clones and leaves out a portion. The data hold roughly 170,000 clones, with roughly nine tenths observed a single time. The sample was blood, taken from a patient whose treatment included radiotherapy and nephrectomy. The receptors were gathered from a woman between 45 and 65 years old with renal cell carcinoma.

The CDR3 spells CATGQGANQDYGYTF. Here the CDR3 DNA reads TGTGCCACCGGACAGGGGGCGAATCAAGACTATGGCTACACCTTC. The J gene is TRBJ1-2, the V gene TRBV19; TRBD1 matches 11 bases. The CDR3 runs 15 residues. CDR1 is LNHDA and CDR2 is SQIVND in the germline V gene (reference sequence). J was trimmed by 3 bases and V by 10 bases; bases with no gene match: 10.

V is TRBV7-9 and J is TRBJ1-1; TRBD1 agrees at 7 bases. After removal of 4 bases from V and 8 bases from J, the junction contained 4 bases not matched to a gene. This CDR3 comprises 12 residues. The germline V gene has CDR1 SEHNR and CDR2 FQNEAQ (reference sequence). CDR3 protein: CASSSDRPEAFF. The DNA for the CDR3 is TGTGCCAGCAGCTCGGACAGGCCCGAAGCTTTCTTT.

CDR3 in amino acids: CASSARQGPSVQYF. As DNA, the CDR3 is TGTGCCAGCAGTGCTCGACAGGGGCCGTCGGTTCAGTACTTC. J is TRBJ2-4 and V is TRBV6-6, with 8 bases lining up with TRBD1. J gave up 11 bases and V 5 bases, and 11 bases lay outside the gene matches. The CDR3 runs 14 residues. Germline CDR1 reads MNHNY; CDR2 reads SVGAGI (reference sequence).

This clone has only a few counts. The V gene is TRBV7-9, the J gene TRBJ2-7; D is perhaps TRBD1 or TRBD2 (5 bases each). The germline V and J ends were trimmed by 5 bases and 2 bases, with 13 bases remaining between them. The CDR3 has 14 amino acids. Germline CDR1 and CDR2: SEHNR and FQNEAQ (reference sequence). CDR3 loop: CASSLRDETYEQYF. The CDR3 bases are TGTGCCAGCAGCCTAAGGGACGAGACCTACGAGCAGTACTTC.

The gene calls are TRBV5-1 and TRBJ2-7; 8 bases align to TRBD2. V trimming: 0 bases; J trimming: 2 bases; junction bases outside the gene matches: 4. Germline CDR1 is SGHRS and CDR2 is YFSETQ. The CDR3 is 15 residues long. CDR3 in amino acids: CASSLGAGAAYEQYF. DNA of the CDR3: TGCGCCAGCAGCTTGGGAGCGGGGGCAGCCTACGAGCAGTACTTC.

This chain connects TRBV6-1 to TRBJ1-1; D remains unclear. With 7 bases removed from V and 1 base from J, the gap between germline ends came to 10 bases. This CDR3 contains 13 residues. Germline V gives CDR1 MNHNS, CDR2 SASEGT. CDR3 DNA sequence: TGTGCCAGCAAAAAAATATCGAACACTGAAGCTTTCTTT. Protein: CASKKISNTEAFF.

The chain has TRBV29-1 and TRBJ2-3; 8 nucleotides line up with TRBD2. V shed 4 bases and J 1 base; nucleotides not matched to a gene: 7. Germline CDR1 is SQVTM and CDR2 is ANQGSEA. The CDR3 totals 15 residues. The CDR3 DNA is TGCAGCGTTGTCGTCGGGGGGGTTGGCACAGATACGCAGTATTTT. Residues: CSVVVGGVGTDTQYF.

This sequence joins TRBV9 and TRBJ2-7; TRBD1 might be the D (5 bases). Germline V lookup: CDR1 SGDLS, CDR2 YYNGEE. Trimming took 0 bases from V and 1 from J, leaving 5 bases between them. The CDR3 loop spans 13 amino acids. In DNA, the CDR3 is TGTGCCAGCAGCGTAGAGGGGTCCTACGAGCAGTACTTC. Translating gives CASSVEGSYEQYF.

The chain has TRBV5-6 and TRBJ1-2, with D perhaps TRBD1 (5 bases). This CDR3 comprises 14 residues. V dropped 0 bases and J dropped 1 base, with 7 bases sitting between them. CDR1 and CDR2 from the germline V gene are SGHDT and YYEEEE. The chain's CDR3 is CASSLVGDNYGYTF. CDR3 nucleotides: TGTGCCAGCAGCTTGGTGGGGGATAACTATGGCTACACCTTC.

This clone was found a few times. The chain recombines TRBV4-1 with TRBJ1-1; unclear D gene. This CDR3 has 15 amino acids. Trimming pared 4 bases from V and 9 bases from J, leaving 21 bases between. Per germline, CDR1 MGHRA and CDR2 YSYEKL. The CDR3 nucleotides are TGCGCCAGCAGCCCGACCCGGACCCTCGGCGGACAAGCTTTCTTT. Encoded protein: CASSPTRTLGGQAFF.

The rearrangement links TRBV20-1 to TRBJ1-1; the D is unclear. Germline-derived CDR1 and CDR2 are DFQATT and SNEGSKA (reference sequence). Trimming cost V 5 bases and J 2 bases, with 6 bases left between them. CDR3 length: 11 amino acids. CDR3 region: CSAPANTEAFF. The CDR3 DNA sequence: TGCAGTGCTCCAGCCAACACTGAAGCTTTCTTT.

This chain links TRBV19 with TRBJ1-2; D is possibly TRBD1 (5 bases). Germline V gene data show CDR1 as LNHDA and CDR2 as SQIVND (reference sequence). The V and J ends lost 1 base and 4 bases respectively, with 19 bases between them. CDR3 size: 17 residues. The CDR3 loop reads CASSIAVGARLLYGYTF. The CDR3 coding sequence is TGTGCCAGTAGTATAGCGGTAGGGGCGCGCCTCCTCTATGGCTACACCTTC.

The V call is TRBV15, the J call TRBJ1-6; a weak D match, TRBD1 (5 bases). From germline, CDR1 is LNHNV and CDR2 YYDKDF (reference sequence). The CDR3 extends over 14 amino acids. The V gene lost 0 bases and the J gene lost 8 bases, with 8 bases spanning the gap. DNA for the CDR3: TGTGCCACCAGCAGAGATTTGGGGGATTCACCCCTCCACTTT. Translated: CATSRDLGDSPLHF. Full variable domain (remainder filled in from reference TRBV15 and TRBJ1-6): DAMVIQNPRYQVTQFGKPVTLSCSQTLNHNVMYWYQQKSSQAPKLLFHYYDKDFNNEADTPDNFQSRRPNTSFCFLDIRSPGLGDTAMYLCATSRDLGDSPLHFGNGTRLTVT.

The rearrangement joins TRBV29-1 to TRBJ2-5, with D possibly being TRBD2 (6 bases). In germline, CDR1 is SQVTM, CDR2 ANQGSEA. The V gene lost 7 bases and the J gene lost 5 bases, with 20 bases spanning the gap. This CDR3 is 14 amino acids long. The CDR3 spells CSAGTLGLGETQYF. CDR3 sequence (DNA): TGCAGCGCTGGGACTTTGGGGTTGGGGGAGACCCAGTACTTC. Drawing the rest from reference TRBV29-1 and TRBJ2-5, the complete variable domain is SAVISQKPSRDICQRGTSLTIQCQVDSQVTMMFWYRQQPGQSLTLIATANQGSEATYESGFVIDKFPISRPNLTFSTLTVSNMSPEDSSIYLCSAGTLGLGETQYFGPGTRLLVL.

The chain is built from TRBV10-3 and TRBJ1-2; D unresolved. The ends were cut back, 2 bases at V and 0 bases at J, with 10 bases in the middle. This CDR3 comprises 15 residues. Germline CDR1 and CDR2: ENHRY and SYGVKD. The chain's CDR3 is CAISERVKANYGYTF. The CDR3 region has the DNA TGTGCCATCAGTGAGAGGGTTAAGGCTAACTATGGCTACACCTTC.

The rearrangement uses TRBV9 and TRBJ1-1, with TRBD1 matching over 7 bases. CDR3 length equals 15 residues. Trimming took 2 bases from V and 3 from J; bases not matched to a gene: 7. Per germline, CDR1 SGDLS and CDR2 YYNGEE. The CDR3 sequence is CASSVTGIKDTEAFF. The DNA for the CDR3 is TGTGCCAGCAGCGTGACAGGGATTAAGGACACTGAAGCTTTCTTT.

About this clone itself: Different DNA sequences within this sample yield the same CDR3. The V and J genes are TRBV6-6 and TRBJ2-1; TRBD1 matches at 7 bases. Trimming took 7 bases from V and 3 from J; bases not matched to a gene: 9. The V gene's germline CDR1 is MNHNY and CDR2 SVGAGI (reference sequence). This CDR3 has 15 amino acids. CDR3 loop: CASTSPGQNYNEQFF. DNA of the CDR3: TGTGCCAGCACTTCTCCGGGACAGAACTACAATGAGCAGTTCTTC.

The chain recombines TRBV7-9 with TRBJ1-6; the D is unclear. Between the trimmed V and J ends, which lost 7 bases and 8 bases, there was a span of 18 bases. Germline V gives CDR1 SEHNR, CDR2 FQNEAQ (reference sequence). This CDR3 contains 15 residues. CDR3 residues: CASTGLLSDYSPLHF. The DNA for the CDR3 is TGTGCCAGCACCGGCCTACTTTCCGACTATTCACCCCTCCACTTT.

V and J are TRBV6-1 and TRBJ1-2; TRBD1 is a possible D gene (6 bases). Germline CDR1 reads MNHNS; CDR2 reads SASEGT. Trimming removed 4 bases from V and 7 bases from J, with 7 bases in between. The CDR3 is made up of 11 amino acids. CDR3 in DNA: TGTGCCAGCAGTGCAGGGGTTGGCTACACCTTC. Translation: CASSAGVGYTF.

This chain's CDR3 is CSAGQVSGNTIYF. CDR3 sequence (DNA): TGCAGCGCTGGACAGGTCTCTGGAAACACCATATATTTT. The chain combines TRBV29-1 with TRBJ1-3; 7 nucleotides line up with TRBD1. The germline gives CDR1 SQVTM, CDR2 ANQGSEA. With V trimmed by 7 bases and J by 0 bases, 3 bases remained unmatched. The CDR3 contains 13 residues.

The chain combines TRBV29-1 with TRBJ2-3; maybe TRBD1 (5 bases). Germline CDR1 and CDR2: SQVTM and ANQGSEA. Trimming left V 3 bases short and J 2 bases short, with 6 bases between. The CDR3 runs to 12 residues. The CDR3 region is CSVDRVTDTQYF. Here the CDR3 DNA reads TGCAGCGTTGACAGGGTCACAGATACGCAGTATTTT.

The chain couples TRBV6-5 to TRBJ1-5; TRBD1 matches 10 bases. Per germline, CDR1 MNHEY and CDR2 SVGAGI. The junction had 6 bases not matched to a gene; V was cut back by 6 bases and J by 4 bases. The CDR3 runs 15 residues. In nucleotides, the CDR3 is TGTGCCAGCAGCTACGGACAGGGGGAAAATCAGCCCCAGCATTTT. Translating it yields CASSYGQGENQPQHF.

V usage is TRBV18 and J usage is TRBJ2-1; the match to TRBD1 covers 10 bases. From germline, CDR1 is KGHSH and CDR2 LQKENI. The V segment lost 0 bases and the J segment 4 bases; nucleotides outside the gene matches: 9. This CDR3 is built from 18 residues. The CDR3 nucleotides are TGTGCCAGCTCACCACCGATAGGGGACAGGGGCCCTTACAATGAGCAGTTCTTC. Translating it yields CASSPPIGDRGPYNEQFF.

V and J are TRBV6-1 and TRBJ1-5, with no clear D. The V gene's germline CDR1 is MNHNS and CDR2 SASEGT. The CDR3 runs to 12 residues. Trimming took off 0 bases at V and 5 bases at J, with 2 bases between the two ends. CDR3: CASSEAHQPQHF. Here the CDR3 DNA reads TGTGCCAGCAGTGAAGCGCATCAGCCCCAGCATTTT.

This chain uses TRBV7-2 with TRBJ2-5, with 7 bases fitting TRBD1. The V segment lost 4 bases and the J segment 2 bases; nucleotides outside the gene matches: 4. Germline V gives CDR1 SGHTA, CDR2 FQGNSA. This CDR3 contains 14 residues. In DNA, the CDR3 is TGTGCCAGCAGCTCCCACAGGGGACAAGAGACCCAGTACTTC. Amino acids: CASSSHRGQETQYF.

On this clone itself: The same CDR3 is also encoded by other DNA sequences in this sample. The V and J genes are TRBV2 and TRBJ1-1, with D perhaps TRBD1 (5 bases). The V and J ends lost 7 bases and 3 bases respectively, with 15 bases between them. The germline CDR1 and CDR2 sequences are SNHLY and FYNNEI. This CDR3 contains 14 residues. CDR3 DNA sequence: TGTGCCAGCACCAGGACGGGGCATGACACTGAAGCTTTCTTT. Its protein product is CASTRTGHDTEAFF. Using reference TRBV2 and TRBJ1-1 for the parts outside the CDR3, the full variable domain is EPEVTQTPSHQVTQMGQEVILRCVPISNHLYFYWYRQILGQKVEFLVSFYNNEISEKSEIFDDQFSVERPDGSNFTLKIRSTKLEDSAMYFCASTRTGHDTEAFFGQGTRLTVV.

The rearrangement uses TRBV19 and TRBJ2-5, with 9 bases identical to TRBD1. This CDR3 region has 14 residues. With V trimmed by 8 bases and J by 5 bases, 9 bases remained unmatched. Germline CDR1 reads LNHDA; CDR2 reads SQIVND (reference sequence). The CDR3: CASGTGPGGETQYF. In DNA form, the CDR3 reads TGTGCCAGTGGGACAGGGCCTGGAGGTGAGACCCAGTACTTC.

This chain connects TRBV15 to TRBJ1-5, with D maybe TRBD1 (6 bases). Germline CDR1 and CDR2: LNHNV and YYDKDF (reference sequence). CDR3 size: 17 residues. The ends were cut back, 5 bases at V and 0 bases at J, with 17 bases in the middle. CDR3: CATSEYRTAYSNQPQHF. The CDR3 DNA follows: TGTGCCACCAGCGAATATAGGACAGCATATAGCAATCAGCCCCAGCATTTT.

The chain has TRBV5-5 and TRBJ1-1; D uncertain. This CDR3 is 15 amino acids long. V lost 0 bases to trimming and J lost 0 bases, with 9 bases between them. Germline V CDR1 and CDR2: SGHKS, YYEKEE (reference sequence). For the CDR3, the DNA is TGTGCCAGCAGCTTGGGAGGGAACATGAACACTGAAGCTTTCTTT. This gives the protein CASSLGGNMNTEAFF.

CDR3: CASSFRQGVGEKLFF. The CDR3 bases are TGTGCCAGCAGTTTCCGACAGGGGGTAGGGGAAAAACTGTTTTTT. This chain links TRBV28 with TRBJ1-4, with TRBD1 matching 9 bases. The germline gives CDR1 MDHEN, CDR2 SYDVKM. With 3 bases clipped from V and 8 bases from J, the junction kept 7 bases outside the gene matches. The CDR3 contains 15 residues. The whole variable domain, filled in from reference TRBV28 and TRBJ1-4, reads DVKVTQSSRYLVKRTGEKVFLECVQDMDHENMFWYRQDPGLGLRLIYFSYDVKMKEKGDIPEGYSVSREKKERFSLILESASTNQTSMYLCASSFRQGVGEKLFFGSGTQLSVL.

This clone was found once. The J gene is TRBJ1-1, the V gene TRBV2; D might be TRBD1 (5 bases). The CDR3 runs 15 residues. Germline loops: CDR1 SNHLY, CDR2 FYNNEI. The V gene lost 4 bases and the J gene lost 4 bases, with 16 bases spanning the gap. The CDR3 DNA follows: TGTGCCAGCAGTGGAACATTCGTGGGGGGCACTGAAGCTTTCTTT. Protein: CASSGTFVGGTEAFF.